Below, one TCR beta chain is given with its context. Its antigen target is currently unknown. Base quality data are lacking; no much larger clone is found one base away. Spanning cysteine to phenylalanine, the CDR3 consists of 14 amino acids. Only the CDR3 DNA is retained, 42 bases long and in frame from the first base. The V and J ends are trimmed by 2 bases and 6 bases, leaving 10 bases between them. The germline V gene encodes CDR1 MNHNY and CDR2 SVGAGI (reference sequence). The data are from a study of OX40 agonist ivuxolimab in advanced cancers. Background for the entire study: The costimulatory receptor OX40 (CD134) was targeted by ivuxolimab, a fully human IgG2 agonistic monoclonal antibody. Intravenous ivuxolimab was administered to patients every 2 weeks at six dose levels: 0.01, 0.1, 0.3, 1.5, 3 and 10 mg/kg. Of the roughly 52 dose-escalation patients, hepatocellular carcinoma was present in some 19, melanoma in approximately 15, renal cell carcinoma in 9 and head and neck cancer in 9. A male proportion of 75% to 85% and a mean age of 60 years, ranging from 23 to 79, were recorded for the dose-escalation cohort. Patients were allowed to have had prior anti-PD-1, anti-PD-L1 or anti-CTLA-4 therapy, and 40% to 45% of the dose-escalation patients had been treated with checkpoint inhibitors. Partial responses occurred in three dose-escalation patients, of whom one had hepatocellular carcinoma and two had cutaneous melanoma. Peripheral TCRbeta sequencing aimed to test whether ivuxolimab altered TCR sequence diversity and caused clonal T-cell expansion. The paper covers the monotherapy dose-escalation part of the phase I ivuxolimab trial, which included N ≈ 57 patients. Results the study describes overall, beyond this receptor: The antigen specificity of the peripheral T cells that underwent clonal expansion was not determined. After ivuxolimab, expanded clones were on average more numerous among CD8+ T cells than among CD4+ T cells. At doses from 0.1 to 3.0 mg/kg, clonal expansion was seen in both CD4+ and CD8+ blood T cells between baseline and week 6. Low levels of normalized T-cell clonal expansion were also seen in some nonresponding patients. In the 0.1-3.0 mg/kg groups, partial responders were among the patients with the lowest normalized peripheral clonal expansion, particularly in CD8+ T cells.

Genomic DNA was extracted from sorted cells for sequencing of the TCRbeta CDR3 region. The immunoSEQ Assay was used to sequence the TCRbeta CDR3 regions. The source is immuneACCESS, and TCRdb retained only in-frame sequences with V and J called. Part of the clones is not carried over; for the studies checked, unresolved V genes explain less than half of this, and the remainder is unexplained. Within this sample are fewer than 35,000 clones, with around nine tenths of them counted one time only. Together, the top ten hold approximately 4.8% of the sample. The trial excluded patients who had a history of autoimmune disease or who were on systemic immunosuppression. In every dose cohort, peripheral blood was drawn for TCR sequencing at baseline, cycle 4 day 1, and cycle 7 day 1. Samples were obtained from an open-label, multicenter, first-in-human phase I dose-escalation trial of ivuxolimab. The trial enrolled adults with locally advanced or metastatic head and neck squamous cell, hepatocellular, melanoma or renal cell carcinoma. Before TCR sequencing, CD4+ and CD8+ T cells were separately sorted from peripheral blood.

The receptor comes from an adult with an advanced solid tumor such as melanoma, head and neck, liver or kidney cancer. The chain employs TRBV6-6 and TRBJ2-2; TRBD1 is possibly the D segment (6 matching bases). The starting material was CD4+ or CD8+ T cells sorted from blood, obtained in a trial of the OX40 agonist ivuxolimab. The CDR3 in this case is CASSYRKGAGELFF. The nucleotides are TGTGCCAGCAGTTACCGAAAGGGGGCCGGGGAGCTGTTTTTT.